This T cell receptor beta chain was observed in a study of blood T cell repertoires in COVID-19. The germline gives CDR1 LNHDA, CDR2 SQIVND (reference sequence). The CDR3 has 15 residues. The V gene lost 6 bases and the J gene lost 2 bases, with 15 bases spanning the gap. In the authors' workflow: Using reference gene primer amplification, nucleated cell counts were estimated. Sequencing used immunoSEQ multiplex PCR; TCRdb keeps in-frame clones, though not all of them. Clonal size and the V and J genes are those of that table, whereas D and trimming came from the DNA. The data show over 130,000 clones, roughly 86% seen once.

This chain connects TRBV19 to TRBJ2-3, with D possibly being TRBD1 (7 bases). The sequence was collected from a human donor in a cohort sampled during active COVID-19. Sequenced: peripheral blood. The CDR3 DNA follows: TGTGCCAGTAGCGTGACAGGGACTCTCACAGATACGCAGTATTTT. It is translated as CASSVTGTLTDTQYF.